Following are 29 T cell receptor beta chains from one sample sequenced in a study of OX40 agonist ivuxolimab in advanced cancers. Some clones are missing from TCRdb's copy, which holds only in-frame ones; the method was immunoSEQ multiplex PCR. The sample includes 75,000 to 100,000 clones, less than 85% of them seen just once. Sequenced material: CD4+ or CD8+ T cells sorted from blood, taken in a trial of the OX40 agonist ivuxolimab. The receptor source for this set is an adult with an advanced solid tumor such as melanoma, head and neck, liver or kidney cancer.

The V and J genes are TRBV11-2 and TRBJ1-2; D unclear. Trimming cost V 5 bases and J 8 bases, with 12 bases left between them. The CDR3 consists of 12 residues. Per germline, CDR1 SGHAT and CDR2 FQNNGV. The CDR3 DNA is TGTGCCAGCAGCCCCCAGGACGGCGGCTACACCTTC. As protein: CASSPQDGGYTF.

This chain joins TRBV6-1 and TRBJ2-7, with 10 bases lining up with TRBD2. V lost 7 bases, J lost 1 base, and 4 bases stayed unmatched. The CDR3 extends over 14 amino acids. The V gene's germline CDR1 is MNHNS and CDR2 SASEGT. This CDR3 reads CASTEAGGSYEQYF. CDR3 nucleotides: TGTGCCAGCACCGAAGCGGGAGGGTCCTACGAGCAGTACTTC.

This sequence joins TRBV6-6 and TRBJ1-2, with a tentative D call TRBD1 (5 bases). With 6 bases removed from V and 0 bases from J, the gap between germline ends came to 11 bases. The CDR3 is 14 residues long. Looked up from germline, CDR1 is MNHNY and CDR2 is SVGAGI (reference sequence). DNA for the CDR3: TGTGCCAGCAGCGACAGTACACCTAACTATGGCTACACCTTC. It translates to CASSDSTPNYGYTF.

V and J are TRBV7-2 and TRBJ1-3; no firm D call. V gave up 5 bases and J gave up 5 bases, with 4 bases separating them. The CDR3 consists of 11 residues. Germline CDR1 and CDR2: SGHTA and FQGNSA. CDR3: CASSVRNTIYF. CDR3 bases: TGTGCCAGCAGCGTAAGAAACACCATATATTTT.

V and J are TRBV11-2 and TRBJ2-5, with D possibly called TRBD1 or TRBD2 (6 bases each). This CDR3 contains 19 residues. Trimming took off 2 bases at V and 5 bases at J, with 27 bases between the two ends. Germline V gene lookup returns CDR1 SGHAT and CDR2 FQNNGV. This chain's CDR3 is CASSLTQGGGQGRRETQYF. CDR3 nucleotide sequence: TGTGCCAGCAGCTTAACACAGGGCGGCGGACAAGGGAGGCGGGAGACCCAGTACTTC.

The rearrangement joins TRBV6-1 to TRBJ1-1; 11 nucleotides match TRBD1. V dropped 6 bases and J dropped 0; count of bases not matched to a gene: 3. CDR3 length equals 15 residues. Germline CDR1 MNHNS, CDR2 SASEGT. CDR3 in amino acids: CASRWDRGMNTEAFF. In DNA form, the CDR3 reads TGTGCCAGCAGGTGGGACAGGGGGATGAACACTGAAGCTTTCTTT.

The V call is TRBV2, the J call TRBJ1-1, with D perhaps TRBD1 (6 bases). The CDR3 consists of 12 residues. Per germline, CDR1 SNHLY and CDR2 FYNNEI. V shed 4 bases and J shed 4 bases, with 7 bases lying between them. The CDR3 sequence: CASSVGGTEAFF. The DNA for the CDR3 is TGTGCCAGCAGTGTAGGGGGCACTGAAGCTTTCTTT.

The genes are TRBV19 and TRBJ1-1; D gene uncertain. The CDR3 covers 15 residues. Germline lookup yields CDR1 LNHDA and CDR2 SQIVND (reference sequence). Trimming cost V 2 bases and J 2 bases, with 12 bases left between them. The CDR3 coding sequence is TGTGCCAGTAGTATAACCGGCAGACCCAACACTGAAGCTTTCTTT. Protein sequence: CASSITGRPNTEAFF.

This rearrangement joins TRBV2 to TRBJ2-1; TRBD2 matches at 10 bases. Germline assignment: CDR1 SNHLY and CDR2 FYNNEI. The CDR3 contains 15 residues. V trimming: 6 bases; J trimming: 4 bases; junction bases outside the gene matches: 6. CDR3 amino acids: CASRATSGVYNEQFF. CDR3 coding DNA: TGTGCCAGCAGAGCCACTAGCGGGGTGTACAATGAGCAGTTCTTC.

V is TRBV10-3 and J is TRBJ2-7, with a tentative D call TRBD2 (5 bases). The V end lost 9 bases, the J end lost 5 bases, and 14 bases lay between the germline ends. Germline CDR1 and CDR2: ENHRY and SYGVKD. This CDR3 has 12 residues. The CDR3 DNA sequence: TGTGCCATTAGCGCCAGAGACAACGAGCAGTACTTC. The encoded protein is CAISARDNEQYF.

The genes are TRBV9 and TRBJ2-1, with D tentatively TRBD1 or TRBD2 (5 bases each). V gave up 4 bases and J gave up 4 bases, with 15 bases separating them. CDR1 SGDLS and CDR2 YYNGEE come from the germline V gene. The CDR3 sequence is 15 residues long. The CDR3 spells CASSPRGDLYNEQFF. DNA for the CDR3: TGTGCCAGCAGCCCGCGAGGGGACCTATACAATGAGCAGTTCTTC.

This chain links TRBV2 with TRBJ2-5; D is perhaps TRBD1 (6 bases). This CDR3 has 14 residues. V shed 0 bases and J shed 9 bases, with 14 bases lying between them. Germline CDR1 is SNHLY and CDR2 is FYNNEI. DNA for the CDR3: TGTGCCAGCAGTGAAGCCAGACAGGCAGATCCCCAGTACTTC. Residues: CASSEARQADPQYF.

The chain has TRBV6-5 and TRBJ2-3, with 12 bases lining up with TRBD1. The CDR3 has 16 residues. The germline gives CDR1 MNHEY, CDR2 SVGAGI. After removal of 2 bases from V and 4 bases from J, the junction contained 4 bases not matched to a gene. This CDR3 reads CASSYGTGGGSDTQYF. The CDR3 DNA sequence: TGTGCCAGCAGTTACGGGACAGGGGGCGGGTCAGATACGCAGTATTTT.

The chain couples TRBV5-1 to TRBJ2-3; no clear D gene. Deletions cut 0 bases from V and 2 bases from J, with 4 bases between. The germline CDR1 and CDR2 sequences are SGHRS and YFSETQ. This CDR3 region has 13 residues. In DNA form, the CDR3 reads TGCGCCAGCAGCTTGGGTTACACAGATACGCAGTATTTT. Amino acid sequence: CASSLGYTDTQYF.

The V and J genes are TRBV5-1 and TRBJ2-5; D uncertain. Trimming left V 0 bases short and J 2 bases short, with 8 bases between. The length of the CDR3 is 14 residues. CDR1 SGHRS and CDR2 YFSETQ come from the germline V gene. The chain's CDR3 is CASSLVNTQETQYF. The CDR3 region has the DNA TGCGCCAGCAGCTTGGTTAATACTCAAGAGACCCAGTACTTC.

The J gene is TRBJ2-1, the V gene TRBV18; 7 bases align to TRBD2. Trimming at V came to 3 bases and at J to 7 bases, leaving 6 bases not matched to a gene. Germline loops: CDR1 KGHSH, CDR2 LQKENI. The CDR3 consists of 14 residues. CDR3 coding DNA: TGTGCCAGCTCACCTCGGGACTATTATAATGAGCAGTTCTTC. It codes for CASSPRDYYNEQFF.

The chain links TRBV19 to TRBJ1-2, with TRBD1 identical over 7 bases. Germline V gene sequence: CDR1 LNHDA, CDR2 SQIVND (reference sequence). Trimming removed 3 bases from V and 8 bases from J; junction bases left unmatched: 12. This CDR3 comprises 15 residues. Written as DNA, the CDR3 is TGTGCCAGTAGTATGACCCCGGGACAGCTATCCGGCTACACCTTC. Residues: CASSMTPGQLSGYTF.

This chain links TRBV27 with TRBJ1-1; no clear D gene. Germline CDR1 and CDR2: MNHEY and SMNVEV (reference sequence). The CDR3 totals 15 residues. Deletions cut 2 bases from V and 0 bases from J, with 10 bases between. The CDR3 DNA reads TGTGCCAGCAGTTTAGTTGGGGTCATGAACACTGAAGCTTTCTTT. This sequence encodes CASSLVGVMNTEAFF.

CDR3 amino acids: CASSPGDRANTGELFF. The CDR3 DNA sequence: TGTGCCAGCAGCCCAGGCGACAGGGCGAACACCGGGGAGCTGTTTTTT. J is TRBJ2-2 and V is TRBV9, with TRBD1 matching 7 bases. V gave up 4 bases and J gave up 0 bases; unmatched junction bases: 6. The CDR3 is 16 amino acids. In germline, CDR1 is SGDLS, CDR2 YYNGEE.

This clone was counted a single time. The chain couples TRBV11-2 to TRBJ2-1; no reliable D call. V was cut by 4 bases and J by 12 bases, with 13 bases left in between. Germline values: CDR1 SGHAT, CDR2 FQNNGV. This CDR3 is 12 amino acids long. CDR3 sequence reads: CASSSRPSPQFF. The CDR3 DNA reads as TGTGCCAGCAGCTCTCGGCCCTCCCCGCAGTTCTTC.

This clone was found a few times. The CDR3 DNA sequence: TGTGCCAGAAGAATGCGGGCCGGGGCCAACGTCCTGACTTTC. Translating it yields CARRMRAGANVLTF. The chain recombines TRBV5-3 with TRBJ2-6; maybe TRBD2 (5 bases). TRBV5-3 counts as an open reading frame of uncertain function. The CDR3 has 14 residues. V lost 5 bases, J lost 4 bases, and 10 bases lay in between.

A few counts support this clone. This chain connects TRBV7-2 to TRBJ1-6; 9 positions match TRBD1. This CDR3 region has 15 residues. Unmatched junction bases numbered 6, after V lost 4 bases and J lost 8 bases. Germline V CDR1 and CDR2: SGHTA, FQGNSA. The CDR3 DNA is TGTGCCAGCAGCTGGGGACAGGGACGTGATTCACCCCTCCACTTT. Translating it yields CASSWGQGRDSPLHF.

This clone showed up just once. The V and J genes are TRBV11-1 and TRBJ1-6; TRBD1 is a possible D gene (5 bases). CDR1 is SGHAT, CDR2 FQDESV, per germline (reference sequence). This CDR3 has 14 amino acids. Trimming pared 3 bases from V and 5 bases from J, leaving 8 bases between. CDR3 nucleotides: TGTGCCAGCAGCTTCCGGGGGAATAATTCACCCCTCCACTTT. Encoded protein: CASSFRGNNSPLHF. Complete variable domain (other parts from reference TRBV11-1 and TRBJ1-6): EAEVAQSPRYKITEKSQAVAFWCDPISGHATLYWYRQILGQGPELLVQFQDESVVDDSQLPKDRFSAERLKGVDSTLKIQPAELGDSAMYLCASSFRGNNSPLHFGNGTRLTVT.

CDR3 region: CASSLSMAGASEQYF. The CDR3 nucleotides read TGTGCCAGCAGTTTATCGATGGCGGGAGCAAGCGAGCAGTACTTC. This sequence joins TRBV27 and TRBJ2-7; 7 nucleotides line up with TRBD2. Trimming removed 0 bases from V and 6 bases from J; junction bases left unmatched: 8. Germline CDR1 MNHEY, CDR2 SMNVEV (reference sequence). The CDR3 has 15 residues.

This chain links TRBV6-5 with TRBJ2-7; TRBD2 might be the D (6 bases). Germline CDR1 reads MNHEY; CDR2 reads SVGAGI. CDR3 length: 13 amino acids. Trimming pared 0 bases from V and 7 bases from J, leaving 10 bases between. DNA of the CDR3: TGTGCCAGCAGTTACTCGGCCGGAGGGGAGCAGTACTTC. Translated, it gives CASSYSAGGEQYF.

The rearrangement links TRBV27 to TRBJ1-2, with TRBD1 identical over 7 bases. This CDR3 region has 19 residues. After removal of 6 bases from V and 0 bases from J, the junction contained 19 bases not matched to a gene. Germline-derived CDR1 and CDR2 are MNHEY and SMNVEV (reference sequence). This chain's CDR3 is CASRKRGFGTEVANYGYTF. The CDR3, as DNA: TGTGCCAGCAGAAAGCGTGGCTTCGGGACAGAAGTAGCTAACTATGGCTACACCTTC.

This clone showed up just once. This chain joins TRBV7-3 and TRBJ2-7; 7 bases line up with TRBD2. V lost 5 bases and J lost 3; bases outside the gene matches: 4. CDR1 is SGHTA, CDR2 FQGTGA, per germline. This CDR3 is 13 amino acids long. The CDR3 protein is CASSGAGVYEQYF. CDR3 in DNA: TGTGCCAGCAGCGGGGCGGGAGTCTACGAGCAGTACTTC.

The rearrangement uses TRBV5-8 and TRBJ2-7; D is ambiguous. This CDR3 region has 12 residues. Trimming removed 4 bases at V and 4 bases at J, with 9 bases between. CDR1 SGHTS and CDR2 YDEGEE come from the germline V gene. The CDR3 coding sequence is TGTGCCAGCAGCCCCCCAGAATACGAGCAGTACTTC. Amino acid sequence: CASSPPEYEQYF.

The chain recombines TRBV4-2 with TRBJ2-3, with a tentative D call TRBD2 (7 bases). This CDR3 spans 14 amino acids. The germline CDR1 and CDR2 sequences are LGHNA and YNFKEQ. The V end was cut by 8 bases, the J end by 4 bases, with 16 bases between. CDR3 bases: TGTGCCAGCTCTAGGGGGGGGTTTTCAGATACGCAGTATTTT. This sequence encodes CASSRGGFSDTQYF.